Listed here is a single T cell receptor (beta chain). Repertoires were generated with immunoSEQ multiplex PCR, while TCRdb's copy carries only in-frame clones and drops some. The sample includes some 260,000 clones, less than 95% of them seen just once. The data were taken from a study of cytomegalovirus exposure and HLA in healthy donors. The CDR3 length is 14 residues. With 2 bases removed from V and 9 bases from J, the gap between germline ends came to 14 bases. Germline assignment: CDR1 SGHTA and CDR2 FQGTGA. Sequenced input: PBMCs. The chain employs TRBV7-3 and TRBJ2-1; D is perhaps TRBD2 (6 bases). The sequence came from a woman between 25 and 40 years old in good health and CMV-seronegative. In DNA form, the CDR3 reads TGTGCCAGCAGCTTAGGCCTAGCGTTCAGTGAGCAGTTCTTC. It yields the protein CASSLGLAFSEQFF.